Shown below are 8 T cell receptor beta chains from a single sample sequenced in a study of cytomegalovirus exposure and HLA in healthy donors. The PCR used 60 Vbeta and 13 Jbeta primers. TCRdb's table, derived via immunoSEQ multiplex PCR, lists solely in-frame clones and lacks some. The repertoire consists of approximately 170,000 clones, with 85% occurring once and the leading ten covering 1%. Specimen: PBMCs. The source of these receptors is a boy between 2 and 10 years old in good health and CMV-seronegative.

This clone has more than one count but fewer than ten. The chain joins TRBV7-8 to TRBJ1-2; D is unclear. Trimming removed 5 bases from V and 3 bases from J, with 16 bases in between. The CDR3 is 15 residues long. CDR1 and CDR2 (germline): SGHVS, FQNEAQ. The CDR3 loop is CASSRMRVGYYGYTF. The CDR3 nucleotides read TGTGCCAGCAGCCGAATGAGGGTGGGATACTATGGCTACACCTTC.

The chain couples TRBV7-9 to TRBJ1-5, with D maybe TRBD1 (6 bases). Trimming stripped 5 bases from V and 3 bases from J, with 11 bases between. CDR3 length equals 14 residues. CDR1 is SEHNR and CDR2 is FQNEAQ in the germline V gene (reference sequence). Written as DNA, the CDR3 is TGTGCCAGCAGCCTACAGGGATACAATCAGCCCCAGCATTTT. This encodes CASSLQGYNQPQHF.

This rearrangement joins TRBV11-2 to TRBJ1-1; no reliable D call. Germline V gene data show CDR1 as SGHAT and CDR2 as FQNNGV. Trimming took off 3 bases at V and 8 bases at J, with 10 bases between the two ends. This CDR3 region has 12 residues. The CDR3 reads CASSFQTREAFF. The CDR3 DNA reads TGTGCCAGCAGCTTCCAGACACGCGAAGCTTTCTTT.

This clone occurred a few times. The chain carries TRBV2 and TRBJ1-1; no clear D. This CDR3 is 12 amino acids long. The germline V gene has CDR1 SNHLY and CDR2 FYNNEI. V was cut by 5 bases and J by 6 bases, with 10 bases left in between. CDR3 nucleotide sequence: TGTGCCAGCAGTTCTCACGTAGCTGAAGCTTTCTTT. Its translation is CASSSHVAEAFF.

The chain couples TRBV7-9 to TRBJ2-7; the D gene is possibly TRBD1 (5 bases). The germline CDR1 and CDR2 sequences are SEHNR and FQNEAQ (reference sequence). The ends were cut back, 5 bases at V and 2 bases at J, with 10 bases in the middle. The CDR3 length is 13 residues. CDR3 bases: TGTGCCAGCAGCGGGGCCACAGCCTACGAGCAGTACTTC. Its translation is CASSGATAYEQYF.

In the case of this clone: The germline gene is not matched at one end of the junction; a read error may be the cause. The V gene is TRBV7-9, the J gene TRBJ1-1; D is unresolved. Germline V CDR1 and CDR2: SEHNR, FQNEAQ (reference sequence). The CDR3 totals 13 residues. CDR3 region: CSSTLLGDTEAFF. The CDR3 DNA follows: TGTTCCAGCACCCTGTTGGGAGACACTGAAGCTTTCTTT.

The chain joins TRBV6-5 to TRBJ1-5, with D uncertain. The CDR3 sequence is 14 residues long. Trimming pared 5 bases from V and 6 bases from J, leaving 14 bases between. CDR1 is MNHEY, CDR2 SVGAGI, per germline. DNA of the CDR3: TGTGCCAGCAGTGAATCAGGCGAGGGTCAGCCCCAGCATTTT. Protein sequence: CASSESGEGQPQHF.

The chain recombines TRBV19 with TRBJ2-5; 9 nucleotides match TRBD2. J was trimmed by 2 bases and V by 5 bases; bases with no gene match: 6. Germline V gene data show CDR1 as LNHDA and CDR2 as SQIVND (reference sequence). This CDR3 is built from 15 residues. CDR3 amino acids: CASSPSGGKQETQYF. The DNA of the CDR3 is TGTGCCAGTAGTCCCAGCGGGGGGAAGCAAGAGACCCAGTACTTC.